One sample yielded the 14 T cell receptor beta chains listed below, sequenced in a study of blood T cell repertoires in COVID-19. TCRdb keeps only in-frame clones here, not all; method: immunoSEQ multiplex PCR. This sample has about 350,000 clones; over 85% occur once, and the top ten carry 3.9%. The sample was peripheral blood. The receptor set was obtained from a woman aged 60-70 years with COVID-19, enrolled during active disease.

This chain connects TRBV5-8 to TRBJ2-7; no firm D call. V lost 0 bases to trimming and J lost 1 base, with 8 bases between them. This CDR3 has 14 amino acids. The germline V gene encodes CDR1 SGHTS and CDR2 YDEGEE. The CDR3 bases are TGTGCCAGCAGCTTGGGCGGCGGATCCTACGAGCAGTACTTC. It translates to CASSLGGGSYEQYF.

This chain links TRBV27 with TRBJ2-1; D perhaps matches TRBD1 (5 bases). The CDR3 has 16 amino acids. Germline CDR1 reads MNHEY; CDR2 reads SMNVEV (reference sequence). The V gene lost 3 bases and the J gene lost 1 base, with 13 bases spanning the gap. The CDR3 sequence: CASSFPGNLSYNEQFF. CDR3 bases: TGTGCCAGCAGTTTCCCAGGGAATTTATCCTACAATGAGCAGTTCTTC.

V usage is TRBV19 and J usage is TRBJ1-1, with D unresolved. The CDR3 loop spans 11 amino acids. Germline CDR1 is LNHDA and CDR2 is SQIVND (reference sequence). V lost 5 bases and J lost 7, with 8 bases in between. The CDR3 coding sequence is TGTGCCAGTAGTGTACGGGGTGAAGCTTTCTTT. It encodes CASSVRGEAFF.

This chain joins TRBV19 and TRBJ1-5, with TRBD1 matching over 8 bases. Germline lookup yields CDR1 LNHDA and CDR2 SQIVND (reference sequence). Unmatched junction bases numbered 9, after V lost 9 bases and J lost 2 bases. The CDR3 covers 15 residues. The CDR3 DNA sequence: TGTGCCAGCCTGGACAGGGACCTCCGCAATCAGCCCCAGCATTTT. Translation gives CASLDRDLRNQPQHF.

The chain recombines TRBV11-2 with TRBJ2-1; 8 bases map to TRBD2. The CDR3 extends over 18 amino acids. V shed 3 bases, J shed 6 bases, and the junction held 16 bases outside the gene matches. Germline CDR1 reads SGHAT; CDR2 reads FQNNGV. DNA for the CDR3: TGTGCCAGCAGCTTTGGATGGCACCCGGGACTAGGGGGCAATGAGCAGTTCTTC. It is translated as CASSFGWHPGLGGNEQFF.

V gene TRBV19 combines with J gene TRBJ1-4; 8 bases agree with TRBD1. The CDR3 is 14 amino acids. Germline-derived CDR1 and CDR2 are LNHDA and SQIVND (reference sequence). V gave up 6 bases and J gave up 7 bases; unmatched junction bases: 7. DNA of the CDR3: TGTGCCAGTAGATACCAGGGGGCCAGTGAAAAACTGTTTTTT. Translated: CASRYQGASEKLFF.

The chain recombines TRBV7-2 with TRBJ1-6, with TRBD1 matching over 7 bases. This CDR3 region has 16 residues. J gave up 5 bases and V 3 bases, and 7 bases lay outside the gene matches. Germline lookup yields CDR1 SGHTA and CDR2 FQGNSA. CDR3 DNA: TGTGCCAGCAGCTTCCGAATGACAGGGAATAATTCACCCCTCCACTTT. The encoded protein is CASSFRMTGNNSPLHF.

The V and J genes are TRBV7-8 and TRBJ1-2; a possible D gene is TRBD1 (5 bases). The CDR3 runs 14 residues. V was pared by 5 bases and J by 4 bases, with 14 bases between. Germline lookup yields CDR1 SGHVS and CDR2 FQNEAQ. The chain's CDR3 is CASSPLGGGYGYTF. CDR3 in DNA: TGTGCCAGCAGCCCGCTGGGGGGAGGCTATGGCTACACCTTC.

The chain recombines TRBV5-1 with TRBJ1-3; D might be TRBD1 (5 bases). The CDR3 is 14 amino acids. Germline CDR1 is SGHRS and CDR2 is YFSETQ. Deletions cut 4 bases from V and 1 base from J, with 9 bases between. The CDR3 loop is CASSQGSSGNTIYF. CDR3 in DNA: TGCGCCAGCAGCCAGGGATCTTCTGGAAACACCATATATTTT.

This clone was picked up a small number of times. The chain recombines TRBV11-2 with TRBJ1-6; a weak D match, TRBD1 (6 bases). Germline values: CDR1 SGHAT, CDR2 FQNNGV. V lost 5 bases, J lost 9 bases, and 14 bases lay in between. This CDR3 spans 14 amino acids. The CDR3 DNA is TGTGCCAGCAGCCGCAGGGGCGAAGGTTCACCCCTCCACTTT. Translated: CASSRRGEGSPLHF.

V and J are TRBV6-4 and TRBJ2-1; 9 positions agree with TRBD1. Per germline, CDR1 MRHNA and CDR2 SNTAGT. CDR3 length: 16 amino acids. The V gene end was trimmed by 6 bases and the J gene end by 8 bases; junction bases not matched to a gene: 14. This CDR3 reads CASSVGQGRLVDEQFF. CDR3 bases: TGTGCCAGCAGCGTCGGACAGGGGAGGTTAGTCGATGAGCAGTTCTTC.

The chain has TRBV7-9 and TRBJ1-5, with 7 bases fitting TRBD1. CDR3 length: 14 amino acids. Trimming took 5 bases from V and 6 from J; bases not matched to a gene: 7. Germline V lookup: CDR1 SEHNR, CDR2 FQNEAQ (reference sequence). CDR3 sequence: CASSRTGDTQPQHF. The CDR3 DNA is TGTGCCAGCAGCCGAACAGGGGACACTCAGCCCCAGCATTTT.

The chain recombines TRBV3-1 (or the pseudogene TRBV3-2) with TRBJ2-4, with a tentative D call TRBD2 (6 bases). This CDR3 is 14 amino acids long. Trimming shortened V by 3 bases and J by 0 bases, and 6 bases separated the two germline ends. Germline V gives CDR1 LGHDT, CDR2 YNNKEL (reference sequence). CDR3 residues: CASSQGLAKNIQYF. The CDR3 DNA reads TGTGCCAGCAGCCAGGGACTAGCCAAAAACATTCAGTACTTC.

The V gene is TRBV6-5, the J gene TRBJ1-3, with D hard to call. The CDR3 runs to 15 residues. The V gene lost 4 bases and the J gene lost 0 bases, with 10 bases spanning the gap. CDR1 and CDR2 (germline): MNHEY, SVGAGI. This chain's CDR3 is CASSSPSGSGNTIYF. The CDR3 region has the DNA TGTGCCAGCAGTTCACCGAGCGGCTCTGGAAACACCATATATTTT.